Each of the 8 T cell receptor beta chains below was sequenced from the same sample in a study of T cells in Graves' hyperthyroidism and ophthalmopathy. Amplified TCR beta CDR3 regions came from RNA transcripts. The TCR CDR3 first-round RT-PCR relied on the HTBI primer set. TCRdb reprocessed the multiplex PCR reads with MiXCR, giving one entry per CDR3 protein. The data hold about 510,000 distinct CDR3 sequences, with approximately 48% observed a single time. Source material: peripheral blood or thyroid tissue (not recorded which). The receptors stem from an adult woman with Graves' disease, either hyperthyroidism or ophthalmopathy (not recorded which).

This clonotype was seen repeatedly, ten times or more. The rearrangement uses TRBV20-1 and TRBJ1-4, with D unclear. V was clipped by 4 bases and J by 6 bases, with 12 bases between them. Germline loops: CDR1 DFQATT, CDR2 SNEGSKA (reference sequence). The CDR3 is made up of 13 amino acids. The chain's CDR3 is CSATFSRDEKLFF. In DNA, the CDR3 is TGCAGTGCTACCTTTTCCCGGGATGAAAAACTGTTTTTT.

Turning to this clonotype: This may be a read error, as it is one base from a much larger clone. The genes are TRBV5-1 and TRBJ2-5; 11 bases fit TRBD2. Germline V CDR1 and CDR2: SGHRS, YFSETQ. Trimming at V came to 4 bases and at J to 7 bases, leaving 6 bases not matched to a gene. The CDR3 runs 14 residues. The CDR3 coding sequence is TGCGCCAGCAGCACTAGCGGGAGCAGAGGGACCCAGTACTTC. It translates to CASSTSGSRGTQYF. Complete variable domain (other parts from reference TRBV5-1 and TRBJ2-5): KAGVTQTPRYLIKTRGQQVTLSCSPISGHRSVSWYQQTPGQGLQFLFEYFSETQRNKGNFPGRFSGRQFSNSRSEMNVSTLELGDSALYLCASSTSGSRGTQYFGPGTRLLVL.

Notes on this clonotype: No conserved phenylalanine or tryptophan is present at the end of the CDR3, so a read error is the likely explanation. DNA of the CDR3: TGCACCCTCGGACAGGGGGCCGGACTCATGAACACTGAAGCTTTCCTT. As protein: CTLGQGAGLMNTEAFL. The chain is built from TRBV20-1 and TRBJ1-1, with 11 bases fitting TRBD1. From germline, CDR1 is DFQATT and CDR2 SNEGSKA (reference sequence). This CDR3 comprises 16 residues.

The CDR3 sequence is CASSPRQGVTSPLHF. CDR3 DNA sequence: TGTGCCAGCAGCCCAAGACAGGGGGTGACTTCACCCCTCCACTTT. V gene TRBV7-9 combines with J gene TRBJ1-6; 9 nucleotides match TRBD1. The V and J ends lost 5 bases and 9 bases, in that order; junction bases with no gene match: 8. There are 15 residues in the CDR3. Germline loops: CDR1 SEHNR, CDR2 FQNEAQ (reference sequence).

The chain couples TRBV7-2 to TRBJ2-7, with TRBD1 matching 10 bases. CDR1 and CDR2 from the germline V gene are SGHTA and FQGNSA. The V gene end was trimmed by 3 bases and the J gene end by 5 bases; junction bases not matched to a gene: 4. The CDR3 is made up of 14 amino acids. CDR3 nucleotides: TGTGCCAGCAGCTTGGGGACAGGGGCGGACGAGCAGTACTTC. Its protein product is CASSLGTGADEQYF.

Ten or more counts support this clonotype. The chain is built from TRBV2 and TRBJ1-5; D remains ambiguous. Germline V gene sequence: CDR1 SNHLY, CDR2 FYNNEI. V was cut by 8 bases and J by 2 bases, with 7 bases left in between. The CDR3 runs 12 residues. The CDR3 loop reads CASGRGNQPQHF. For the CDR3, the DNA is TGTGCCAGCGGACGGGGCAATCAGCCCCAGCATTTT.

The chain recombines TRBV30 with TRBJ1-3; maybe TRBD1 (6 bases). Trimming took off 2 bases at V and 3 bases at J, with 8 bases between the two ends. The CDR3 sequence is 13 residues long. CDR1 GTSNPN and CDR2 SVGIG come from the germline V gene (reference sequence). CDR3 residues: CAWSRGGGNTIYF. As DNA, the CDR3 is TGTGCCTGGAGTAGAGGGGGTGGAAACACCATATATTTT.

There are a few counts of this clonotype. The rearrangement links TRBV10-2 to TRBJ1-1; D is unclear. The V end lost 3 bases, the J end lost 1 base, and 15 bases lay between the germline ends. The CDR3 covers 16 residues. Germline V gene lookup returns CDR1 WSHSY and CDR2 SAAADI. The CDR3 region is CASSERRAGGNTEAFF. Written as DNA, the CDR3 is TGCGCCAGCAGTGAACGTAGGGCGGGAGGGAACACTGAAGCTTTCTTT.